A selection of T cell receptor beta chains follows, all from one sample in a study of a mutant IDH1 vaccine in newly diagnosed glioma. Their target antigens are unknown. Using immunoSEQ multiplex PCR, the repertoire was profiled, and TCRdb retains in-frame clones only, with some absent. The table shows roughly 34,000 clones, with around 90% occurring only once. The sequencing here drew on PBMCs, taken from a glioma patient whose treatment included an IDH1 peptide vaccine. The receptors were sampled from a woman between 40 and 50 years old with glioma. CDR3s include the opening cysteine and the closing phenylalanine or tryptophan. D genes are given only for firm matches. Size is stated for part of the rows, as once, few or many counts, or as a class when the clone is expanded.

TRBJ1-1	NA	TRBV27	NA	CASSLQEFSEAFF	TGTGCCAGCAGTTTACAGGAGTTCTCTGAAGCTTTCTTT
TRBJ1-4	NA	TRBV27	NA	CASSLSPTRKEKLFF	TGTGCCAGCAGTCTATCTCCGACCCGCAAGGAAAAACTGTTTTTT
TRBJ1-6	NA	TRBV5-4	NA	CASSQQGPGNSPLHF	TGTGCCAGCAGCCAACAAGGCCCGGGTAATTCACCCCTCCACTTT
TRBJ1-5	NA	TRBV2	NA	CASSLQGGNQPQHF	TGTGCCAGCAGTTTACAGGGAGGCAATCAGCCCCAGCATTTT
TRBJ2-7	NA	TRBV6-1	NA	CASSEKRQFPSYEQYF	TGTGCCAGCAGCGAAAAGCGACAGTTCCCATCCTACGAGCAGTACTTC
TRBJ1-5	NA	TRBV5-1	TRBD1	CASSPQGKNQPQHF	TGCGCCAGCAGCCCACAGGGGAAAAATCAGCCCCAGCATTTT
TRBJ1-2	NA	TRBV7-9	NA	CASSLAQGSGDNYGYTF	TGTGCCAGCAGCTTAGCGCAGGGTTCAGGCGATAACTATGGCTACACCTTC
TRBJ2-1	NA	TRBV20-1	NA	CSATGTIEQFF	TGCAGTGCCACAGGGACTATCGAGCAGTTCTTC
TRBJ2-7	NA	TRBV27	TRBD2	CASSLSGTSGSYEQYF	TGTGCCAGCAGTTTATCGGGGACTAGCGGGAGCTACGAGCAGTACTTC
TRBJ1-1	NA	TRBV18	NA	CASSLGGVDTEAFF	TGTGCCAGCTCCCTGGGAGGAGTGGACACTGAAGCTTTCTTT
TRBJ1-2	NA	TRBV19	NA	CASSTSDNYKAGATNYGYTF	TGTGCCAGTAGTACCTCCGATAACTATAAGGCAGGAGCAACTAACTATGGCTACACCTTC
TRBJ2-3	NA	TRBV5-1	TRBD2	CASSLGPSGSSTDTQYF	TGCGCCAGCAGCTTGGGCCCTAGCGGGTCTAGCACAGATACGCAGTATTTT
TRBJ1-2	NA	TRBV10-1	NA	CASSGSEGTSYGYTF	TGCGCCAGCAGTGGAAGCGAAGGCACCTCCTATGGCTACACCTTC
TRBJ2-1	NA	TRBV27	TRBD2	CASSVDGRGIYNEQFF	TGTGCCAGCAGCGTGGACGGGCGGGGGATATACAATGAGCAGTTCTTC
TRBJ1-1	once	TRBV6-6	TRBD1	CASSGQARTEAFF	TGTGCCAGCAGTGGACAGGCGAGGACTGAAGCTTTCTTT
TRBJ1-2	once	TRBV4-2	TRBD1	CASREGTGGLYNYGYTF	TGTGCCAGCAGGGAAGGGACAGGAGGGTTATATAACTATGGCTACACCTTC
TRBJ1-3	NA	TRBV2	NA	CASRSDGPHTIYF	TGTGCCAGCAGATCGGACGGACCGCACACCATATATTTT
TRBJ1-2	NA	TRBV10-3	NA	CAISEFGDTARLYTF	TGTGCCATCAGTGAGTTCGGAGATACAGCCAGGCTCTACACATTC
TRBJ1-1	NA	TRBV7-9	NA	CASSIQGLNTEAFF	TGTGCCAGCAGCATACAGGGACTGAACACTGAAGCTTTCTTT
TRBJ2-5	NA	TRBV28	NA	CASSLAGSWTQYF	TGTGCCAGCAGTTTAGCGGGGTCATGGACCCAGTACTTC
TRBJ1-4	NA	TRBV19	NA	CASSPHFWGADEKLFF	TGTGCCAGTAGTCCCCATTTTTGGGGAGCAGATGAAAAACTGTTTTTT
TRBJ1-1	NA	TRBV5-5	NA	CASSLYSHTEAFF	TGTGCCAGCAGCTTGTATAGTCACACTGAAGCTTTCTTT
TRBJ1-1	NA	TRBV19	TRBD1	CASSIGPGQLNTEAFF	TGTGCCAGTAGTATCGGCCCGGGACAGTTGAACACTGAAGCTTTCTTT
TRBJ2-5	NA	TRBV19	NA	CASSTGSGLQETQYF	TGTGCCAGTAGTACAGGGTCGGGACTTCAAGAGACCCAGTACTTC
TRBJ1-5	NA	TRBV27	NA	CASSLRQQNQPQHF	TGTGCCAGCAGTTTACGGCAGCAAAATCAGCCCCAGCATTTT
TRBJ1-4	NA	TRBV14	TRBD1	CASSQRPGQGNEKLFF	TGTGCCAGCAGCCAGCGCCCGGGACAGGGGAATGAAAAACTGTTTTTT
TRBJ1-2	once	TRBV6-1	TRBD1	CASSERGTGGSDGYTF	TGTGCCAGCAGTGAAAGGGGGACAGGGGGCTCGGATGGCTACACCTTC
TRBJ1-1	once	TRBV7-9	NA	CASSESGTNTEAFF	TGTGCCAGCAGCGAGTCCGGGACGAACACTGAAGCTTTCTTT
TRBJ2-2	NA	TRBV19	NA	CASSSGELFF	TGTGCCAGTAGTTCCGGGGAGCTGTTTTTT
TRBJ2-1	NA	TRBV10-2	TRBD2	CASSVTGGAGSYNEQFF	TGCGCCAGCAGTGTTACGGGAGGGGCGGGCTCCTACAATGAGCAGTTCTTC
TRBJ2-7	few	TRBV28	NA	CASSHSSRGRDDEQYF	TGTGCCAGCAGCCACTCGTCCCGGGGGCGCGACGACGAGCAGTACTTC
TRBJ1-2	NA	TRBV19	NA	CASKPEALLNYGYTF	TGTGCCAGTAAGCCCGAGGCCCTCCTTAACTATGGCTACACCTTC
TRBJ2-3	NA	TRBV13	NA	CASSFFGGAGNTDTQYF	TGTGCCAGCAGCTTTTTTGGCGGGGCCGGGAACACAGATACGCAGTATTTT
TRBJ1-5	NA	TRBV5-1	NA	CASRGTPNSNQPQHF	TGCGCCAGCAGGGGGACACCAAATAGCAATCAGCCCCAGCATTTT
TRBJ1-5	NA	TRBV6-1	TRBD1	CASSVLRGGAPQHF	TGTGCCAGCAGTGTACTCAGGGGGGGGGCGCCCCAGCATTTT
TRBJ2-5	NA	TRBV4-3	NA	CASSQGRGRETQYF	TGCGCCAGCAGCCAAGGTCGCGGCCGGGAGACCCAGTACTTC
TRBJ1-2	NA	TRBV4-1	NA	CASSHPLAGYGYTF	TGCGCCAGCAGCCACCCTTTAGCAGGGTATGGCTACACCTTC
TRBJ1-3	NA	TRBV4-2	NA	CASSQEGNSGNTIYF	TGTGCCAGCAGCCAAGAGGGGAACTCTGGAAACACCATATATTTT
TRBJ2-2	NA	TRBV10-1	NA	CASSDRGTGELFF	TGCGCCAGCAGTGATCGGGGAACCGGGGAGCTGTTTTTT
TRBJ2-7	NA	TRBV29-1	TRBD1	CSADRGPNEQYF	TGCAGCGCGGACAGGGGACCCAACGAGCAGTACTTC
TRBJ2-5	NA	TRBV4-3	TRBD2	CASSQDLAGLQETQYF	TGCGCCAGCAGCCAAGATCTAGCGGGACTACAAGAGACCCAGTACTTC
TRBJ2-5	NA	TRBV5-4	TRBD1	CASSQGQGETQYF	TGTGCCAGCAGCCAAGGACAGGGGGAGACCCAGTACTTC
TRBJ1-3	NA	TRBV25-1	NA	CASRIPSGNTIYF	TGTGCCAGCAGGATCCCCTCTGGAAACACCATATATTTT
TRBJ2-3	NA	TRBV29-1	NA	CSVQQPTDTQYF	TGCAGCGTGCAACAGCCTACAGATACGCAGTATTTT
TRBJ2-7	NA	TRBV7-9	NA	CASSLAGRGSYEQYF	TGTGCCAGCAGCTTAGCCGGGCGGGGCTCCTACGAGCAGTACTTC
TRBJ2-1	NA	TRBV30	NA	CAWSVLSSGEQFF	TGTGCCTGGAGTGTACTCAGCTCCGGTGAGCAGTTCTTC
TRBJ2-7	once	TRBV14	NA	CASSSGSVPPYEQYF	TGTGCCAGCAGCTCTGGGAGTGTTCCTCCCTACGAGCAGTACTTC